What follows is one TCR beta chain and its context. Its antigen is not known. The data are from a study of cytomegalovirus exposure and HLA in healthy donors. Regarding the study as a whole: Cytomegalovirus-associated TCR beta chains were listed, numbering more than 150.

CDR3 length equals 15 residues. V was trimmed by 6 bases and J by 9 bases, leaving 23 bases between them. The V gene's germline CDR1 is ENHRY and CDR2 SYGVKD. Both 60 Vbeta primers and 13 Jbeta primers went into the PCR. Using immunoSEQ multiplex PCR, the repertoire was profiled, and TCRdb retains in-frame clones only, with some absent. The sample shows roughly 110,000 clones, just under 70% of them seen only once. V and J are TRBV10-3 and TRBJ2-5, with a tentative D call TRBD1 (7 bases). This TCR derives from a man aged 25 to 40 in good health and CMV-seropositive. The sample consisted of PBMCs. The CDR3 protein is CAIRNRDSPPGAQYF. The DNA of the CDR3 is TGTGCCATCAGAAACCGGGACAGCCCTCCGGGGGCCCAGTACTTC.